The rows below give T cell receptor beta chains drawn from one sample of a study of cytomegalovirus exposure and HLA in healthy donors. Sequencing used immunoSEQ multiplex PCR; TCRdb keeps in-frame clones, though not all of them. The data hold over 100,000 clones, with around four fifths observed a single time. The sequenced material came from PBMCs. These receptors were taken from a man in his forties in good health and CMV-seronegative. Both conserved end residues are part of each CDR3. The order of the fields is J gene, CDR3 length, D gene, V gene, clone size, CDR3 DNA, CDR3 protein. A D gene is named only where the DNA matches it firmly. Not all rows give a size; the values are once, few, many and, for expanded clones, a class.

j_call: TRBJ1-6
cdr3_length: 16
d_call: TRBD1
v_call: TRBV23-1
clone_size: -
cdr3_nt: TGCGCCAGCATCCCAAAGACAGGGGCCTGTGGGTCACCCCTCCACTTT
cdr3_aa: CASIPKTGACGSPLHF

j_call: TRBJ2-7
cdr3_length: 11
d_call: -
v_call: TRBV6-1
clone_size: -
cdr3_nt: TGTGCCAGCAGTCCAAACTACGAGCAGTACTTC
cdr3_aa: CASSPNYEQYF

j_call: TRBJ2-3
cdr3_length: 17
d_call: TRBD2
v_call: TRBV4-1
clone_size: -
cdr3_nt: TGCGCCAGCAGCCGCTTGGGACTAGCGGGGAGAACAGATACGCAGTATTTT
cdr3_aa: CASSRLGLAGRTDTQYF

j_call: TRBJ2-7
cdr3_length: 13
d_call: TRBD1
v_call: TRBV6-5
clone_size: -
cdr3_nt: TGTGCCAGCAGTTATGACAGGGGGCGAGAGCAGTACTTC
cdr3_aa: CASSYDRGREQYF

j_call: TRBJ1-2
cdr3_length: 15
d_call: -
v_call: TRBV7-2
clone_size: -
cdr3_nt: TGTGCCAGCAGCTTAGTTAGAGCGATTGGCTATGGCTACACCTTC
cdr3_aa: CASSLVRAIGYGYTF

j_call: TRBJ1-1
cdr3_length: 12
d_call: -
v_call: TRBV27
clone_size: once
cdr3_nt: TGTGCCAGTAGACAGCAGAACACTGAAGCTTTCTTT
cdr3_aa: CASRQQNTEAFF

j_call: TRBJ1-4
cdr3_length: 13
d_call: TRBD1
v_call: TRBV5-4
clone_size: -
cdr3_nt: TGTGCCAGCAGCAGGGACAGGGACGAAAAACTGTTTTTT
cdr3_aa: CASSRDRDEKLFF

j_call: TRBJ2-1
cdr3_length: 17
d_call: TRBD2
v_call: TRBV5-1
clone_size: -
cdr3_nt: TGCGCCAGCAGCTCCAGGACTAGCGGGGGTGACTACAATGAGCAGTTCTTC
cdr3_aa: CASSSRTSGGDYNEQFF

j_call: TRBJ2-3
cdr3_length: 14
d_call: TRBD2
v_call: TRBV19
clone_size: -
cdr3_nt: TGTGCCAGTAGTGGGACTAGCGGCACAGATACGCAGTATTTT
cdr3_aa: CASSGTSGTDTQYF

j_call: TRBJ1-2
cdr3_length: 14
d_call: TRBD1
v_call: TRBV2
clone_size: -
cdr3_nt: TGTGCCAGCAACCCAACAGGGGGCGGCTATGGCTACACCTTC
cdr3_aa: CASNPTGGGYGYTF

j_call: TRBJ1-4
cdr3_length: 16
d_call: -
v_call: TRBV13
clone_size: few
cdr3_nt: TGTGCCAGCAGCGCGGGGCATACAGCAACTAATGAAAAACTGTTTTTT
cdr3_aa: CASSAGHTATNEKLFF

j_call: TRBJ1-4
cdr3_length: 14
d_call: TRBD1
v_call: TRBV30
clone_size: once
cdr3_nt: TGTGCCTGGAGTCTCACAGGGGCAGAAGAAAAACTGTTTTTT
cdr3_aa: CAWSLTGAEEKLFF

j_call: TRBJ2-3
cdr3_length: 16
d_call: TRBD2
v_call: TRBV6-1
clone_size: -
cdr3_nt: TGTGCCAGCAGTGAAAGGCTAGCGGGGGCCACAGATACGCAGTATTTT
cdr3_aa: CASSERLAGATDTQYF

j_call: TRBJ1-2
cdr3_length: 13
d_call: TRBD1
v_call: TRBV29-1
clone_size: -
cdr3_nt: TGCAGCGGGGGACAGGGGGCCACCTATGGCTACACCTTC
cdr3_aa: CSGGQGATYGYTF

j_call: TRBJ2-5
cdr3_length: 15
d_call: TRBD2
v_call: TRBV5-1
clone_size: -
cdr3_nt: TGCGCCAGCAGCTTGGATACTAGCGGGGGTACGACCCAGTACTTC
cdr3_aa: CASSLDTSGGTTQYF

j_call: TRBJ2-3
cdr3_length: 16
d_call: TRBD2
v_call: TRBV6-1
clone_size: -
cdr3_nt: TGTGCCAGCAGTGTGTCAGCGGGGGGAGCCACAGATACGCAGTATTTT
cdr3_aa: CASSVSAGGATDTQYF

j_call: TRBJ2-3
cdr3_length: 15
d_call: TRBD2
v_call: TRBV4-2
clone_size: -
cdr3_nt: TGTGCCAGCAGTTACAGCGGGGCCTACACAGATACGCAGTATTTT
cdr3_aa: CASSYSGAYTDTQYF

j_call: TRBJ2-7
cdr3_length: 11
d_call: -
v_call: TRBV30
clone_size: -
cdr3_nt: TGTGCCTGGGCGGGCACCTACGAGCAGTACTTC
cdr3_aa: CAWAGTYEQYF

j_call: TRBJ2-7
cdr3_length: 15
d_call: TRBD2
v_call: TRBV5-1
clone_size: -
cdr3_nt: TGCGCCAGCAGCTTGGCGGGGGGTGGCCCATCCGAGCAGTACTTC
cdr3_aa: CASSLAGGGPSEQYF

j_call: TRBJ1-1
cdr3_length: 15
d_call: -
v_call: TRBV9
clone_size: -
cdr3_nt: TGTGCCAGCAGCGTGGGAGGGCCGACGAACACTGAAGCTTTCTTT
cdr3_aa: CASSVGGPTNTEAFF

j_call: TRBJ2-1
cdr3_length: 15
d_call: TRBD1
v_call: TRBV18
clone_size: -
cdr3_nt: TGTGCCAGCTCACCCGGGACAGACACCTACAATGAGCAGTTCTTC
cdr3_aa: CASSPGTDTYNEQFF

j_call: TRBJ2-1
cdr3_length: 18
d_call: TRBD2
v_call: TRBV27
clone_size: -
cdr3_nt: TGTGCCAGCAGTTCTCCTACTAGCGGGGGGCCAATTTACAATGAGCAGTTCTTC
cdr3_aa: CASSSPTSGGPIYNEQFF

j_call: TRBJ2-1
cdr3_length: 15
d_call: TRBD2
v_call: TRBV27
clone_size: -
cdr3_nt: TGTGCCAGCAGTTCACTGGGTAGCGGGGGTTATGAGCAGTTCTTC
cdr3_aa: CASSSLGSGGYEQFF

j_call: TRBJ2-7
cdr3_length: 14
d_call: TRBD1
v_call: TRBV5-6
clone_size: -
cdr3_nt: TGTGCCAGCAGCTTTGGACAGGGGGGTTACGAGCAGTACTTC
cdr3_aa: CASSFGQGGYEQYF

j_call: TRBJ2-1
cdr3_length: 13
d_call: -
v_call: TRBV4-1
clone_size: -
cdr3_nt: TGCGCCAGCATCGGTGGCTCCTACAATGAGCAGTTCTTC
cdr3_aa: CASIGGSYNEQFF

j_call: TRBJ1-3
cdr3_length: 13
d_call: TRBD1
v_call: TRBV5-4
clone_size: -
cdr3_nt: TGTGCCAGCGGGACAGACTCTGGAAACACCATATATTTT
cdr3_aa: CASGTDSGNTIYF

j_call: TRBJ1-1
cdr3_length: 13
d_call: -
v_call: TRBV28
clone_size: -
cdr3_nt: TGTGCCAGCAGTACGGGGGGGACCACTGAAGCTTTCTTT
cdr3_aa: CASSTGGTTEAFF

j_call: TRBJ2-1
cdr3_length: 14
d_call: TRBD2
v_call: TRBV6-5
clone_size: -
cdr3_nt: TGTGCCACCGCCTGGCGGGGGTCCTACAATGAGCAGTTCTTC
cdr3_aa: CATAWRGSYNEQFF

j_call: TRBJ2-1
cdr3_length: 13
d_call: -
v_call: TRBV25-1
clone_size: -
cdr3_nt: TGTGCCAGCAGTGGGGGGGCCTACAATGAGCAGTTCTTC
cdr3_aa: CASSGGAYNEQFF

j_call: TRBJ1-5
cdr3_length: 13
d_call: TRBD1
v_call: TRBV29-1
clone_size: -
cdr3_nt: TGCAGCGCATGGACAGGGGGGAATCAGCCCCAGCATTTT
cdr3_aa: CSAWTGGNQPQHF

j_call: TRBJ2-3
cdr3_length: 18
d_call: TRBD2
v_call: TRBV27
clone_size: -
cdr3_nt: TGTGCCAGCAGTTTCAGTGCGGCGGGGGGAAGGGAAACAGATACGCAGTATTTT
cdr3_aa: CASSFSAAGGRETDTQYF

j_call: TRBJ2-7
cdr3_length: 16
d_call: TRBD1
v_call: TRBV7-9
clone_size: -
cdr3_nt: TGTGCCAGCAGCTTTATAGACAGGGTTCTCCTCGGGGAGCAGTACTTC
cdr3_aa: CASSFIDRVLLGEQYF

j_call: TRBJ2-2
cdr3_length: 19
d_call: -
v_call: TRBV5-1
clone_size: -
cdr3_nt: TGCGCCAGCACTGACTTCGACAGCCCCGACGTGGCCGGCACCGGGGAGCTGTTTTTT
cdr3_aa: CASTDFDSPDVAGTGELFF

j_call: TRBJ1-1
cdr3_length: 11
d_call: -
v_call: TRBV7-9
clone_size: once
cdr3_nt: TGTGCCAGCAGCGTCGACACGCAAGCTTTCTTT
cdr3_aa: CASSVDTQAFF

j_call: TRBJ2-7
cdr3_length: 16
d_call: -
v_call: TRBV18
clone_size: -
cdr3_nt: TGTGCCAGCTCACCACGACCGACAGCGAGCTCCTACGAGCAGTACTTC
cdr3_aa: CASSPRPTASSYEQYF

j_call: TRBJ1-2
cdr3_length: 13
d_call: TRBD1
v_call: TRBV19
clone_size: -
cdr3_nt: TGTGCCACAAAAAAGACAGGGGGCATTGGCTACACCTTC
cdr3_aa: CATKKTGGIGYTF

j_call: TRBJ1-3
cdr3_length: 18
d_call: -
v_call: TRBV7-2
clone_size: -
cdr3_nt: TGTGCCAGCAGCTTATGGGGCCTTTACAGGAACTCTGGAAACACCATATATTTT
cdr3_aa: CASSLWGLYRNSGNTIYF

j_call: TRBJ1-1
cdr3_length: 13
d_call: -
v_call: TRBV7-2
clone_size: once
cdr3_nt: TGTGCCAGCAGCCCGGGTTACAACACTGAAGCTTTCTTT
cdr3_aa: CASSPGYNTEAFF

j_call: TRBJ1-1
cdr3_length: 15
d_call: -
v_call: TRBV19
clone_size: -
cdr3_nt: TGTGCCAGTAGTATAGGGCAGGGTTACGGCACTGAAGCTTTCTTT
cdr3_aa: CASSIGQGYGTEAFF

j_call: TRBJ1-1
cdr3_length: 15
d_call: -
v_call: TRBV11-2
clone_size: -
cdr3_nt: TGTGCCAGCAGCACTTTCAGACAGTTGAACACTGAAGCTTTCTTT
cdr3_aa: CASSTFRQLNTEAFF

j_call: TRBJ2-7
cdr3_length: 15
d_call: TRBD1
v_call: TRBV5-6
clone_size: -
cdr3_nt: TGTGCCAGCAGCTCCGGACAGGGGTCCTCCTACGAGCAGTACTTC
cdr3_aa: CASSSGQGSSYEQYF

j_call: TRBJ1-5
cdr3_length: 12
d_call: -
v_call: TRBV6-1
clone_size: -
cdr3_nt: TGTGCCAGCAGTGACCGTAATCAGCCCCAGCATTTT
cdr3_aa: CASSDRNQPQHF

j_call: TRBJ1-2
cdr3_length: 16
d_call: TRBD1
v_call: TRBV19
clone_size: few
cdr3_nt: TGTGCCAGTAGTATCCCGACCGGGACAGGGAGTTCTGGCTACACCTTC
cdr3_aa: CASSIPTGTGSSGYTF

j_call: TRBJ2-7
cdr3_length: 15
d_call: -
v_call: TRBV5-4
clone_size: -
cdr3_nt: TGTGCCAGCAGCTCTACAGGGCCTTTTAACTACGAGCAGTACTTC
cdr3_aa: CASSSTGPFNYEQYF

j_call: TRBJ2-5
cdr3_length: 17
d_call: TRBD2
v_call: TRBV9
clone_size: -
cdr3_nt: TGTGCCAGCAGCGATTCTCAGACTAGCGGGGGGCAAGAGACCCAGTACTTC
cdr3_aa: CASSDSQTSGGQETQYF

j_call: TRBJ1-2
cdr3_length: 13
d_call: TRBD1
v_call: TRBV11-2
clone_size: -
cdr3_nt: TGTGCCAGCAGCTTAGACAGGGGGGATGGCTACACCTTC
cdr3_aa: CASSLDRGDGYTF

j_call: TRBJ2-7
cdr3_length: 13
d_call: TRBD2
v_call: TRBV7-2
clone_size: -
cdr3_nt: TGTGCCAGCAGCTTAGCGAGGGAGGGGGAGCAGTACTTC
cdr3_aa: CASSLAREGEQYF

j_call: TRBJ2-1
cdr3_length: 12
d_call: TRBD1
v_call: TRBV5-4
clone_size: -
cdr3_nt: TGTGCCAGCAGCTCATGGGACAGGGTGGAGTTCTTC
cdr3_aa: CASSSWDRVEFF

j_call: TRBJ2-1
cdr3_length: 14
d_call: -
v_call: TRBV6-5
clone_size: -
cdr3_nt: TGTGCCAGCAGGATGCAGAAGCGGCATGGTGAGCAGTTCTTC
cdr3_aa: CASRMQKRHGEQFF